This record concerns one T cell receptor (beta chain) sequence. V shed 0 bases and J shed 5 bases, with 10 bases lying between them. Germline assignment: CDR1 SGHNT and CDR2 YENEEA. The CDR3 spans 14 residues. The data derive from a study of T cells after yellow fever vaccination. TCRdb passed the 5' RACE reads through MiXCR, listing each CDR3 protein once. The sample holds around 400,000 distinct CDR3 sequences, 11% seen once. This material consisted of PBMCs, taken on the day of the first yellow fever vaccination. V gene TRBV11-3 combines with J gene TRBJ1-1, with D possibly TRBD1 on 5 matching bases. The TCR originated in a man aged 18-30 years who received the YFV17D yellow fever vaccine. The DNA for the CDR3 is TGTGCCAGCAGCTTAGAGGGGCCGAGTACTGAAGCTTTCTTT. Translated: CASSLEGPSTEAFF.